The 8 T cell receptor beta chains below all came from one sample that was sequenced in a study of shared clonotypes between healthy human individuals. The protocol was immunoSEQ multiplex PCR, while the TCRdb copy is restricted to in-frame clones and leaves out a portion. The repertoire holds 640,000 or so clones, with 60% to 80% as singletons. What was sequenced was memory CD4+ T cells sorted from blood. Documented subset: CD45RA-negative fraction. These receptors all stem from a woman in her twenties or thirties in good health.

A single count supports this clone. The chain uses TRBV11-2 and TRBJ2-3, with D unclear. The CDR3 has 15 amino acids. CDR1 and CDR2 (germline): SGHAT, FQNNGV. V lost 1 base and J 1 base, leaving 9 bases between the germline ends. DNA for the CDR3: TGTGCCAGCAGCTTAGGCTCGCACCGCACAGATACGCAGTATTTT. Translated, it gives CASSLGSHRTDTQYF.

This clone appeared a few times. The chain couples TRBV5-1 to TRBJ1-2; unclear D gene. The CDR3 has 15 residues. Trimming took off 0 bases at V and 4 bases at J, with 13 bases between the two ends. Germline-derived CDR1 and CDR2 are SGHRS and YFSETQ. In DNA, the CDR3 is TGCGCCAGCAGCTTGGCCGATGGAGGGATCTATGGCTACACCTTC. This translates into CASSLADGGIYGYTF.

The chain combines TRBV6-1 with TRBJ2-3; TRBD2 matches 12 bases. CDR1 MNHNS and CDR2 SASEGT come from the germline V gene. This CDR3 is built from 14 residues. J was trimmed by 3 bases and V by 7 bases; bases with no gene match: 2. CDR3 region: CASTGLAGTDTQYF. The DNA of the CDR3 is TGTGCCAGCACTGGACTAGCGGGAACAGATACGCAGTATTTT.

The CDR3 DNA reads TGTGCCAGCAGCCCCCAGGGCCTTCGTCATCAGCCCCAGCATTTT. It translates to CASSPQGLRHQPQHF. The chain has TRBV2 and TRBJ1-5; D is possibly TRBD1 (5 bases). The V gene's germline CDR1 is SNHLY and CDR2 FYNNEI. The V gene lost 6 bases and the J gene lost 5 bases, with 17 bases spanning the gap. This CDR3 contains 15 residues.

The rearrangement links TRBV7-9 to TRBJ2-3, with TRBD2 identical over 13 bases. The CDR3 extends over 17 amino acids. Trimming removed 5 bases from V and 4 bases from J; junction bases left unmatched: 9. Germline V lookup: CDR1 SEHNR, CDR2 FQNEAQ (reference sequence). CDR3 nucleotide sequence: TGTGCCAGCAGCCCCAAGACTAGCGGGAGGATATCAGATACGCAGTATTTT. It specifies CASSPKTSGRISDTQYF.

This chain joins TRBV28 and TRBJ2-7; tentative D call: TRBD2 (6 bases). CDR1 MDHEN and CDR2 SYDVKM come from the germline V gene. The CDR3 sequence is 15 residues long. The V end lost 3 bases, the J end lost 3 bases, and 15 bases lay between the germline ends. The CDR3 protein is CASSFFSGGDYEQYF. The DNA for the CDR3 is TGTGCCAGCAGTTTTTTCTCTGGCGGGGACTACGAGCAGTACTTC.

The chain has TRBV9 and TRBJ1-2; D remains unclear. Germline V gene data show CDR1 as SGDLS and CDR2 as YYNGEE. V was clipped by 4 bases and J by 1 base, with 11 bases between them. CDR3 size: 14 residues. The CDR3 protein is CASSQIGFNYGYTF. CDR3 in DNA: TGTGCCAGCAGCCAAATAGGTTTTAACTATGGCTACACCTTC.

The chain links TRBV4-1 to TRBJ2-3; 12 nucleotides match TRBD2. Germline CDR1 reads MGHRA; CDR2 reads YSYEKL. V shed 0 bases and J 2 bases; nucleotides not matched to a gene: 6. The CDR3 length is 18 residues. CDR3 region: CASSQDHRTSGATDTQYF. The CDR3 DNA follows: TGCGCCAGCAGCCAAGATCATAGGACTAGCGGGGCCACAGATACGCAGTATTTT.